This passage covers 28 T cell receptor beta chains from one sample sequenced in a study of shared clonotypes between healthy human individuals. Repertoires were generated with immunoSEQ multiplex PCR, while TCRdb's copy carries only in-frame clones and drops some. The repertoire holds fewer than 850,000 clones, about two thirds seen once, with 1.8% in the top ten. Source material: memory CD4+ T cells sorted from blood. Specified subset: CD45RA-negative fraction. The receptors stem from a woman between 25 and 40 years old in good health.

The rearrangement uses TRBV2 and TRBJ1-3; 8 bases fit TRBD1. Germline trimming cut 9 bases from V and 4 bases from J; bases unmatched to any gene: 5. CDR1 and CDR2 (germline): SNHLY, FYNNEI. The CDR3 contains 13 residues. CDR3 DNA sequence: TGTGCCAGACGACAGGGGCAAGGAAACACCATATATTTT. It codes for CARRQGQGNTIYF.

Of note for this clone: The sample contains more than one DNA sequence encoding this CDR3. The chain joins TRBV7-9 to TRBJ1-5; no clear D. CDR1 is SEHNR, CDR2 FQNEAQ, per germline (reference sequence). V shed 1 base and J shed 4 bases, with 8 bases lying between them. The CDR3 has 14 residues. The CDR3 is CASSLEGENQPQHF. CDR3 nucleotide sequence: TGTGCCAGCAGCTTAGAGGGCGAGAATCAGCCCCAGCATTTT.

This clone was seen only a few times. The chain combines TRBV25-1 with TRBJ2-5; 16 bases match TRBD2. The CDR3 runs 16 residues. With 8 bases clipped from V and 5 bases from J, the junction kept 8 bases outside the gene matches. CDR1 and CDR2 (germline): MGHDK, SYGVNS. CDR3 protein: CASGGLAGGGWETQYF. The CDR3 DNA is TGTGCCAGCGGGGGACTAGCGGGAGGGGGTTGGGAGACCCAGTACTTC.

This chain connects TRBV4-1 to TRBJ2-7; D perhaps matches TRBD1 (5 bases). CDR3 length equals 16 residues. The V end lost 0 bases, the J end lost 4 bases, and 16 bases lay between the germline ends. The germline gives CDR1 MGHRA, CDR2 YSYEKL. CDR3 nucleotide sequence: TGCGCCAGCAGCCAAGATACGAGGACACCAGCTTACGAGCAGTACTTC. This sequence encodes CASSQDTRTPAYEQYF.

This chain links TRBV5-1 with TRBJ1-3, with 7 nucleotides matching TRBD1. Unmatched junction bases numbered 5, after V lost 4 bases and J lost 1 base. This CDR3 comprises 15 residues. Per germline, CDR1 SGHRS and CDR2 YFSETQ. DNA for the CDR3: TGCGCCAGCAGCGTACAGGGGACTTCTGGAAACACCATATATTTT. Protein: CASSVQGTSGNTIYF.

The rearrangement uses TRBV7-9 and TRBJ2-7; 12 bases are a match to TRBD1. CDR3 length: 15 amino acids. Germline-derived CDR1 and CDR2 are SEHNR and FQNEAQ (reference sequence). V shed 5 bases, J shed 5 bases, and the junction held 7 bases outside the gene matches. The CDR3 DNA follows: TGTGCCAGCAGCCCCAGGGACAGGGGGCTCCACGAGCAGTACTTC. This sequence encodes CASSPRDRGLHEQYF.

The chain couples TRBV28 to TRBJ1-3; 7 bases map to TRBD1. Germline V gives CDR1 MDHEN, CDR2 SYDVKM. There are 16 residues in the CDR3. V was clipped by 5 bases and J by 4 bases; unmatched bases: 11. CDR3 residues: CASSGGGRVGGNTIYF. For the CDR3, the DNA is TGTGCCAGCAGTGGAGGGGGCAGGGTGGGCGGAAACACCATATATTTT. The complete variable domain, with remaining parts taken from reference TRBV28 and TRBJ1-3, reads DVKVTQSSRYLVKRTGEKVFLECVQDMDHENMFWYRQDPGLGLRLIYFSYDVKMKEKGDIPEGYSVSREKKERFSLILESASTNQTSMYLCASSGGGRVGGNTIYFGEGSWLTVV.

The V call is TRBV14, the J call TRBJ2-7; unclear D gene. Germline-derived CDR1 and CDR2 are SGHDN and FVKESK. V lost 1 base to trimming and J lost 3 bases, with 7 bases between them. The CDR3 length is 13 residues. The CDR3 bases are TGTGCCAGCAGCCAAGCTAGTAGCTACGAGCAGTACTTC. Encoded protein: CASSQASSYEQYF.

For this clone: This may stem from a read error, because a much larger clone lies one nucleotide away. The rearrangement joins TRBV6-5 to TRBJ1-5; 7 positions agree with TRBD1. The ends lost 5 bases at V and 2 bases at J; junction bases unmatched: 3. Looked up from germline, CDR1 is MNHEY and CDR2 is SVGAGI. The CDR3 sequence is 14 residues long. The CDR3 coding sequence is TGTGCCAGCAGTCCTGGACAGGGCAATCAGCCCCAGCATTTT. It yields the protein CASSPGQGNQPQHF.

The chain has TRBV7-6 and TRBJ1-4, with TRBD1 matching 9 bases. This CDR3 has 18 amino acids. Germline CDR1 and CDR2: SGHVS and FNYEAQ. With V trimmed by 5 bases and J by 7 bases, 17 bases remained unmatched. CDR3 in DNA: TGTGCCAGCAGCCTAACCGGGACAGGGCCCCAGGCGGGTGAAAAACTGTTTTTT. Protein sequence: CASSLTGTGPQAGEKLFF.

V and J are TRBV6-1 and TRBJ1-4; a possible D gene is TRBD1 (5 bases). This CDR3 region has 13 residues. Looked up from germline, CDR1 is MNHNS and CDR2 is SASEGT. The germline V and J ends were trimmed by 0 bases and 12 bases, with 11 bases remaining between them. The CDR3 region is CASSEARGGELFF. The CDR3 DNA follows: TGTGCCAGCAGTGAAGCACGGGGCGGAGAACTGTTTTTT.

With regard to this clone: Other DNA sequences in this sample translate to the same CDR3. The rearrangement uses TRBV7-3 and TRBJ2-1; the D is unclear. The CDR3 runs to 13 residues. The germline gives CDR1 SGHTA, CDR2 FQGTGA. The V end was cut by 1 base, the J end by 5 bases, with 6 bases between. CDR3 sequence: CASSLRTDNEQFF. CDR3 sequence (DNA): TGTGCCAGCAGCTTAAGGACGGACAATGAGCAGTTCTTC.

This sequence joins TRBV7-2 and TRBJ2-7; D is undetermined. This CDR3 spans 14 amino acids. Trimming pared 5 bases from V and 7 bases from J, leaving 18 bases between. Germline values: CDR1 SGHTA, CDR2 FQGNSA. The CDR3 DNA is TGTGCCAGCAGCCCACAACGCCAGGTGAAGGAGCAGTACTTC. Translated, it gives CASSPQRQVKEQYF.

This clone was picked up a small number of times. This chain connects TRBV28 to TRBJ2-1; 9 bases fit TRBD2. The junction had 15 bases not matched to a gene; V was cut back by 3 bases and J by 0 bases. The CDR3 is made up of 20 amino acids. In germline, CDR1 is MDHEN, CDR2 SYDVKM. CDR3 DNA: TGTGCCAGCAGTTTCGGTGCGGGAGGGCCTTCCAGAAGCTCCTACAATGAGCAGTTCTTC. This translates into CASSFGAGGPSRSSYNEQFF.

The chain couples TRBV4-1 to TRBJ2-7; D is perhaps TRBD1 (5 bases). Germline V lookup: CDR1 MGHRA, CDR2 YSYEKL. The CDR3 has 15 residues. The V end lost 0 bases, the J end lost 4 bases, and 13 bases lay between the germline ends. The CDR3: CASSQDVNRFYEQYF. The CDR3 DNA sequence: TGCGCCAGCAGCCAAGATGTGAACAGGTTTTACGAGCAGTACTTC.

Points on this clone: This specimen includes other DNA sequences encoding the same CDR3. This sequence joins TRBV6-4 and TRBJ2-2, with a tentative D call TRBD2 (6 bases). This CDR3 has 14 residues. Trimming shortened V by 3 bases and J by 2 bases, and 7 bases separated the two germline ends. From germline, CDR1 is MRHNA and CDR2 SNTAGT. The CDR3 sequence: CASSELANTGELFF. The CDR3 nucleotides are TGTGCCAGCAGTGAACTAGCCAACACCGGGGAGCTGTTTTTT.

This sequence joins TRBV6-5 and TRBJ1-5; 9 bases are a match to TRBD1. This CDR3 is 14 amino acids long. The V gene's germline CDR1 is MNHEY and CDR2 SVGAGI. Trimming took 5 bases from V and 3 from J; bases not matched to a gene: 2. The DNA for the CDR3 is TGTGCCAGCAGTGAACAGGGGGCCAATCAGCCCCAGCATTTT. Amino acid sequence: CASSEQGANQPQHF.

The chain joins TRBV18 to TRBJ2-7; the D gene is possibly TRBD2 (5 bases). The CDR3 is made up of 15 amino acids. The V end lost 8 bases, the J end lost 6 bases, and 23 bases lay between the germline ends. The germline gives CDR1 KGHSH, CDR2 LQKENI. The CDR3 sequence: CASTAIALGGGEQYF. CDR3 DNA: TGTGCCAGCACAGCGATAGCACTTGGAGGAGGCGAGCAGTACTTC.

CDR3 in DNA: TGTGCCAGTAGTCCGAGGGACAGTCCGATCCGGACCGGGGAGCTGTTTTTT. Encoded protein: CASSPRDSPIRTGELFF. The gene calls are TRBV19 and TRBJ2-2, with 7 bases fitting TRBD1. Germline V lookup: CDR1 LNHDA, CDR2 SQIVND (reference sequence). Unmatched junction bases numbered 14, after V lost 5 bases and J lost 5 bases. This CDR3 is built from 17 residues.

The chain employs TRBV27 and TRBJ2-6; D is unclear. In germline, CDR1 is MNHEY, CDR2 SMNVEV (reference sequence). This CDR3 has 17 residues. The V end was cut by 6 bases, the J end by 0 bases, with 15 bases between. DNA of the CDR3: TGTGCCAGCAGCCAAAGTCAGACCGTCTCTGGGGCCAACGTCCTGACTTTC. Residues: CASSQSQTVSGANVLTF. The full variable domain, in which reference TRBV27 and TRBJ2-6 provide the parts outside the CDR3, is EAQVTQNPRYLITVTGKKLTVTCSQNMNHEYMSWYRQDPGLGLRQIYYSMNVEVTDKGDVPEGYKVSRKEKRNFPLILESPSPNQTSLYFCASSQSQTVSGANVLTFGAGSRLTVL.

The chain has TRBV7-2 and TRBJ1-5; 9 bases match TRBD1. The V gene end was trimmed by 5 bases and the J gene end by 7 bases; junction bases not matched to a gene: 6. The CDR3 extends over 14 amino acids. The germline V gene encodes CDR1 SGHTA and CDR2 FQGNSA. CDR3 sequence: CASSPTGGGQPQHF. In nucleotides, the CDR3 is TGTGCCAGCAGCCCGACAGGGGGTGGCCAGCCCCAGCATTTT.

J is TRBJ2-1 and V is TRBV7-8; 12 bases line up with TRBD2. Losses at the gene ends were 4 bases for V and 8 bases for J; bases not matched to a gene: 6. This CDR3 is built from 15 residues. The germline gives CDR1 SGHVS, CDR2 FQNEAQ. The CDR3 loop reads CASSSRLAGVDEQFF. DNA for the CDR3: TGTGCCAGCAGCTCCCGACTAGCGGGAGTCGATGAGCAGTTCTTC.

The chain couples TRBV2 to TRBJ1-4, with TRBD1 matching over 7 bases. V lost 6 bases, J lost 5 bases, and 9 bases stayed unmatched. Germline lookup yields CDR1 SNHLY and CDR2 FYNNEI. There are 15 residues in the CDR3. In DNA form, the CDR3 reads TGTGCCAGCAGAGATGGGACAGTGCAGAATGAAAAACTGTTTTTT. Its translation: CASRDGTVQNEKLFF.

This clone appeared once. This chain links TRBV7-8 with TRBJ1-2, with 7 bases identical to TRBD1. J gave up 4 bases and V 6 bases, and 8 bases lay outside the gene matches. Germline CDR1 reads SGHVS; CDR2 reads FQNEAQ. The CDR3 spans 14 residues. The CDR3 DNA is TGTGCCAGCAGTCGACAGGGAGCGGCCTATGGCTACACCTTC. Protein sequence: CASSRQGAAYGYTF.

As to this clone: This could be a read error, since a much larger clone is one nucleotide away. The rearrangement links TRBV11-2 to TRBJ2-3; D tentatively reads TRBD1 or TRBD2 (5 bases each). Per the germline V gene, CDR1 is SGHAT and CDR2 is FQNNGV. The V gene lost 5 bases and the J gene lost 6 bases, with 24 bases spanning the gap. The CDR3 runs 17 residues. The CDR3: CASSQDTGTGSFDTQYF. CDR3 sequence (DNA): TGTGCCAGCAGCCAGGACACCGGGACGGGTAGCTTTGATACGCAGTATTTT.

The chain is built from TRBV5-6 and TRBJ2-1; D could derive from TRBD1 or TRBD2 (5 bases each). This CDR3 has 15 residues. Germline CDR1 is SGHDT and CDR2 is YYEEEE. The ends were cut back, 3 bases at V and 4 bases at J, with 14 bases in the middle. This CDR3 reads CASSSGPGLYNEQFF. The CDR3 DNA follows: TGTGCCAGCAGCTCGGGGCCTGGACTGTACAATGAGCAGTTCTTC.

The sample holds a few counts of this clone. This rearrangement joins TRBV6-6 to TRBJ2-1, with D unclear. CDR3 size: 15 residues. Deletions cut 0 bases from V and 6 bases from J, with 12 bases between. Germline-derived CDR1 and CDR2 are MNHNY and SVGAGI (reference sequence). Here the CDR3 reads CASSYSINLANEQFF. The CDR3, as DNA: TGTGCCAGCAGTTACTCGATTAATTTAGCCAATGAGCAGTTCTTC.

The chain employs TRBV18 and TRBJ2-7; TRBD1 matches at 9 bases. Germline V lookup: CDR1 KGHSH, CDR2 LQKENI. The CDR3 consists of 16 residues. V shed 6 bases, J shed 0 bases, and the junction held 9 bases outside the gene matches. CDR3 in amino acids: CASSRQGGIRSYEQYF. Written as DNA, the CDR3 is TGTGCCAGCTCCCGACAGGGGGGGATCCGCTCCTACGAGCAGTACTTC.